Included here is one T cell receptor (beta chain) sequence, with context. Its antigen remains unidentified. This entry comes from a study of T cell responses to AZD1222 COVID-19 vaccine. Study-wide findings and caveats: Clonal diversity was possibly underestimated, and the donors were mostly white British, with more females.

Germline CDR1 and CDR2: SGHRS and YFSETQ. This CDR3 comprises 12 residues. V shed 4 bases, J shed 6 bases, and the junction held 1 base outside the gene matches. TCRdb's copy holds only in-frame clones and misses some; the assay was immunoSEQ multiplex PCR. Of about 100,000 clones listed, 87% are singletons. The source is an adult in good health. This chain uses TRBV5-1 with TRBJ1-1; 9 nucleotides align to TRBD1. Sequenced material: peripheral blood, taken on day 0 of AZD1222 vaccination. Written as DNA, the CDR3 is TGCGCCAGCAGCGGGGACAGGGCTGAAGCTTTCTTT. As protein: CASSGDRAEAFF.